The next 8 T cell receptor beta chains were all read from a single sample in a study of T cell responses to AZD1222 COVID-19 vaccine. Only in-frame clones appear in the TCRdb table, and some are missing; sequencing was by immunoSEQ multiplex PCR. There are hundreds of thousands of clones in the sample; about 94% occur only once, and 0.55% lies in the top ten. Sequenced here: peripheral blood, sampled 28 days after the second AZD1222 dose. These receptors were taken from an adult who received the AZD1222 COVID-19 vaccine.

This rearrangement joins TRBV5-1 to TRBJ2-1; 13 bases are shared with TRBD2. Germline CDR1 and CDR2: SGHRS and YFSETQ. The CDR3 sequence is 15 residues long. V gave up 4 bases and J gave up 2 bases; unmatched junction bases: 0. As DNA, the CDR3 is TGCGCCAGCAGCGGGACTAGCGGGGCCTACAATGAGCAGTTCTTC. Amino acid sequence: CASSGTSGAYNEQFF.

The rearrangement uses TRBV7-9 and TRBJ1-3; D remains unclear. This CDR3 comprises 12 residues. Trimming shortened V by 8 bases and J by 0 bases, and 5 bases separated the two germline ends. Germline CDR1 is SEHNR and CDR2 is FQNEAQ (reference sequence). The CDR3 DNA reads TGTGCCAGCGTGAGCTCTGGAAACACCATATATTTT. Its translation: CASVSSGNTIYF.

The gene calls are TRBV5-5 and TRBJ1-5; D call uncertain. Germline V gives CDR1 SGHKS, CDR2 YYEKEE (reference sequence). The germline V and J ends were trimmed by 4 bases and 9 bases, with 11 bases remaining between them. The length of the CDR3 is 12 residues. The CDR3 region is CASSIAGGPQHF. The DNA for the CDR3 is TGTGCCAGCAGCATCGCCGGTGGGCCCCAGCATTTT.

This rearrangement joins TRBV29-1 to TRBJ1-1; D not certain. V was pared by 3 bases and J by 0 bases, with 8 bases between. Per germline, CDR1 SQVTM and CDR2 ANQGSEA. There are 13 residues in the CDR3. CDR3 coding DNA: TGCAGCGTTGACGGCAGGTTGAACACTGAAGCTTTCTTT. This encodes CSVDGRLNTEAFF.

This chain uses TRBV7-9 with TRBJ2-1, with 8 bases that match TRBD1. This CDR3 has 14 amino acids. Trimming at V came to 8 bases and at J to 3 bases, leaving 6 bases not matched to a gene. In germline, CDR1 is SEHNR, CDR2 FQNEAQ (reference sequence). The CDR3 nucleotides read TGTGCCAGCCCGGGGACAGGAGACTACAATGAGCAGTTCTTC. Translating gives CASPGTGDYNEQFF.

CDR3 amino acids: CASTYRDRGGDYGYTF. The DNA for the CDR3 is TGTGCCAGTACCTACCGGGACAGGGGGGGCGACTATGGCTACACCTTC. The chain carries TRBV19 and TRBJ1-2, with 11 positions matching TRBD1. J was trimmed by 3 bases and V by 7 bases; bases with no gene match: 10. Germline V CDR1 and CDR2: LNHDA, SQIVND (reference sequence). This CDR3 is 16 amino acids long.

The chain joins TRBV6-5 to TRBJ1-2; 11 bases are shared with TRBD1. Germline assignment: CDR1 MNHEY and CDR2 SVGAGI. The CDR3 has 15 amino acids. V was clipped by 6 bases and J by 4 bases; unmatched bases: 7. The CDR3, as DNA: TGTGCCAGCAGACACGGGACAGGGGGAGGCTATGGCTACACCTTC. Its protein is CASRHGTGGGYGYTF.

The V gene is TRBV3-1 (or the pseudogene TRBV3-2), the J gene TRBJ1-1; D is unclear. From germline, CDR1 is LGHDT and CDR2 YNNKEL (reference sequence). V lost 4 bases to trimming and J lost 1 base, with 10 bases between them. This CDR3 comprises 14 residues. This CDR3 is CASSPSRRNTEAFF. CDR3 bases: TGTGCCAGCAGCCCCTCACGTAGGAACACTGAAGCTTTCTTT.